The clone carrying this T cell receptor (beta chain) is a singleton in its sample. This sample is drawn from a study of CD8 T cells in Susac syndrome. The sequenced target, TCR beta, came from blood CD8+ and CD4+ T cells. The patients serving as multiple sclerosis controls were treatment-naive. They had stable or active relapsing-remitting disease and fulfilled revised McDonald criteria. Negative isolation yielded CD4+ and CD8+ T cells, and FACS enriched TEMRA cells. Random hexamers were used to reverse transcribe the RNA input (about 0.5 to 1 ug). Across 54 Vbeta and 13 Jbeta, immunoSEQ multiplex PCR amplified TCR beta CDR3. TCRdb re-derived calls from the immunoSEQ multiplex PCR reads in MiXCR, one entry per CDR3 protein. The sample has about 130,000 distinct CDR3 sequences, under 95% seen once. Trimming left V 4 bases short and J 6 bases short, with 13 bases between. Germline V gives CDR1 SGHDT, CDR2 YYEEEE. This CDR3 is built from 13 residues.

The V and J genes are TRBV5-6 and TRBJ1-1; TRBD1 might be the D (5 bases). Sequencing input: CD8+ T cells from PBMCs. This clonotype was sampled from a human donor with multiple sclerosis. The CDR3 spells CASSPGTFPEAFF. For the CDR3, the DNA is TGTGCCAGCAGCCCTGGGACCTTCCCTGAAGCTTTCTTT.